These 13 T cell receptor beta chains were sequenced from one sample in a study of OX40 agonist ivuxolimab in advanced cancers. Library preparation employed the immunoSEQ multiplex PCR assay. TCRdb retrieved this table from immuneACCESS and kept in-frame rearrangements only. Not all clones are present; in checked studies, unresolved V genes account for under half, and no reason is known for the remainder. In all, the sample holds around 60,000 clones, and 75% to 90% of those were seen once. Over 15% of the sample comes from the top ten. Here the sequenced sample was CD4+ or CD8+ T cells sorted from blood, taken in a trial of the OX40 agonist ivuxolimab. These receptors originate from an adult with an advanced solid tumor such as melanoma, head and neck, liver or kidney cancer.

The CDR3 nucleotides are TGTGCCAGCAGCCCAGGTTATGGAGACAGGGCGTACGAGCAGTACTTC. Translation: CASSPGYGDRAYEQYF. The rearrangement uses TRBV7-9 and TRBJ2-7; 7 positions match TRBD1. Trimming cost V 5 bases and J 4 bases; bases outside gene matches: 14. The CDR3 totals 16 residues. The germline CDR1 and CDR2 sequences are SEHNR and FQNEAQ (reference sequence).

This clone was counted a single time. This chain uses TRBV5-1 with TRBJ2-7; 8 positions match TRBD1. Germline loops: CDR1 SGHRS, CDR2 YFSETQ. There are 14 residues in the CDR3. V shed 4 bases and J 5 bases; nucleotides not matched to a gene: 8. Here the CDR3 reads CASSPLAGGDEQYF. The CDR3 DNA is TGCGCCAGCAGCCCGCTCGCAGGGGGCGACGAGCAGTACTTC.

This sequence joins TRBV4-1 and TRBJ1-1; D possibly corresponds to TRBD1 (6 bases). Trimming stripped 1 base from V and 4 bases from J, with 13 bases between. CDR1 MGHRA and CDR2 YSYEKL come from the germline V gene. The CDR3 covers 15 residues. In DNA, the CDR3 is TGCGCCAGCAGCCAAGTCGCAGGGGTGAGCACTGAAGCTTTCTTT. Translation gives CASSQVAGVSTEAFF.

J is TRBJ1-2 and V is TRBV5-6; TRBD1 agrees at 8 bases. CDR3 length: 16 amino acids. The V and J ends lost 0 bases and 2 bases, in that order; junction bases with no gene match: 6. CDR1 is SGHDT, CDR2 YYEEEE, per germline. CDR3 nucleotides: TGTGCCAGCAGCTTGGACCCAGGGGGCGAAAACTATGGCTACACCTTC. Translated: CASSLDPGGENYGYTF.

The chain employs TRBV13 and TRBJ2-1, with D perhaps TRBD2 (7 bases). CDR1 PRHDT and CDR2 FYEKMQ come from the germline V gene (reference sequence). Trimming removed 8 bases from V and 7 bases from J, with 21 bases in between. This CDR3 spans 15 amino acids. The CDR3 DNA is TGTGCCAGCGTATATAAGGGGGAGGGCCATAATGAGCAGTTCTTC. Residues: CASVYKGEGHNEQFF.

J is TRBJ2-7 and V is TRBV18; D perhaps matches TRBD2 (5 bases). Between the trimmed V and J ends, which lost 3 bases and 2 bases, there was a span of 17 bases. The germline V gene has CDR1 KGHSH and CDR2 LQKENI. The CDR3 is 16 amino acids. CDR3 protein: CASSPGHEGSPYEQYF. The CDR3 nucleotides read TGTGCCAGCTCACCCGGCCACGAGGGTTCCCCCTACGAGCAGTACTTC.

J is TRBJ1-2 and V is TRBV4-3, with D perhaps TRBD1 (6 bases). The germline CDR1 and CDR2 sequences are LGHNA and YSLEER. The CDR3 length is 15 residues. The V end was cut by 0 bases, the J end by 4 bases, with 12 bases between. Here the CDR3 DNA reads TGCGCCAGCAGCCAAGACATCACAGGGCTCTATGGCTACACCTTC. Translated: CASSQDITGLYGYTF.

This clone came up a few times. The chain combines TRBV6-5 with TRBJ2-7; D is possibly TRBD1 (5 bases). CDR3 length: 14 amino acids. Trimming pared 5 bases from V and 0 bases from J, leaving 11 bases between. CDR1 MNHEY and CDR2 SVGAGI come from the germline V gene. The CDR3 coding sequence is TGTGCCAGCAGTGAAACAGGAAGCTCCTACGAGCAGTACTTC. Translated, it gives CASSETGSSYEQYF.

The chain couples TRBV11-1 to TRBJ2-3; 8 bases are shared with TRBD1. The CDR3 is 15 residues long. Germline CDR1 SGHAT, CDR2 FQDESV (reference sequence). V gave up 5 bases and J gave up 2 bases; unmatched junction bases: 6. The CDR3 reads CASSRGQGPTDTQYF. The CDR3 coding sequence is TGTGCCAGCAGCCGCGGACAGGGCCCCACAGATACGCAGTATTTT.

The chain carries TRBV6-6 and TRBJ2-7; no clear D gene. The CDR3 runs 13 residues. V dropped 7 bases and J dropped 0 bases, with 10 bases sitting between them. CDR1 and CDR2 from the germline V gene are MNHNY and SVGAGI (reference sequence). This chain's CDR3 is CASNGGISYEQYF. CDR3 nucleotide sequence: TGTGCCAGCAATGGTGGAATCTCCTACGAGCAGTACTTC.

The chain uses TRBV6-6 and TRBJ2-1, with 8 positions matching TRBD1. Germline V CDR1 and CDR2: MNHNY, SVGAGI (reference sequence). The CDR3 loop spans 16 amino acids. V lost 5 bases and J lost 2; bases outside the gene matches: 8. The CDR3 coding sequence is TGTGCCAGCAGTGCCCCTTGGGACAGGCCCTACAATGAGCAGTTCTTC. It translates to CASSAPWDRPYNEQFF.

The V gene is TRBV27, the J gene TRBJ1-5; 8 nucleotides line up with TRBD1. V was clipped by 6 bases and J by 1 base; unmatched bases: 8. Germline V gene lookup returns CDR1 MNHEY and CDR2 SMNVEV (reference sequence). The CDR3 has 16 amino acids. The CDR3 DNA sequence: TGTGCCAGCAGATTCACAGGGGGACCAAGCAATCAGCCCCAGCATTTT. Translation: CASRFTGGPSNQPQHF.

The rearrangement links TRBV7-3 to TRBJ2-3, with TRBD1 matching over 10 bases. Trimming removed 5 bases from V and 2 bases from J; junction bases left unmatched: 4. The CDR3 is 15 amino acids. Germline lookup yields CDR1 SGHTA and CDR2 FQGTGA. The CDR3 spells CASSDGTGDTDTQYF. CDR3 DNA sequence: TGTGCCAGCAGCGACGGGACAGGGGACACAGATACGCAGTATTTT.